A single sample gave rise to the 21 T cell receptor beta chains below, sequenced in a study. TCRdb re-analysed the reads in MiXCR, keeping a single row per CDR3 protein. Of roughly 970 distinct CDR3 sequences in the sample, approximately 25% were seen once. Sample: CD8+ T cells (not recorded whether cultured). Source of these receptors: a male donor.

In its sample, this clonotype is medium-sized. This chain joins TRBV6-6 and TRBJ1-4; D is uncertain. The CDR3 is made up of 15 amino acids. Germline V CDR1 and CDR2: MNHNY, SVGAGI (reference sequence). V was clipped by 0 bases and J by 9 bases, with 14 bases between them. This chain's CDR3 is CASSYSLGWQQKLFF. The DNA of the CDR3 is TGTGCCAGCAGTTACTCCTTAGGTTGGCAGCAAAAACTGTTTTTT.

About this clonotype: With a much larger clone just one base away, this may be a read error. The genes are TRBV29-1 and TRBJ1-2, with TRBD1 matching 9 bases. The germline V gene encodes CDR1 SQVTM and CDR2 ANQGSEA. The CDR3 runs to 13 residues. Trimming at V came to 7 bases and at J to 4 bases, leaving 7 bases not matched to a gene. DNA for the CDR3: TGCAGCGCAGGACAGGGGTCGGGCTATGGCTACACCTTC. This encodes CSAGQGSGYGYTF.

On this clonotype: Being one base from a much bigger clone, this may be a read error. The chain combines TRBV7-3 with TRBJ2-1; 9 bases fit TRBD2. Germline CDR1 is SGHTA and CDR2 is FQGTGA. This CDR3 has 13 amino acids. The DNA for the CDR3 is TGTGCTAGCGGGAGCGGGACCCTCAATGAGCATTTCTTC. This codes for CASGSGTLNEHFF.

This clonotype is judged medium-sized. The CDR3 region is CASSFSGKLFSGANVLTF. The CDR3 coding sequence is TGTGCCAGCAGTTTCTCGGGAAAGCTGTTCTCTGGGGCCAACGTCCTGACTTTC. V usage is TRBV27 and J usage is TRBJ2-6; TRBD2 might be the D (5 bases). This CDR3 region has 18 residues. The germline V and J ends were trimmed by 3 bases and 0 bases, with 15 bases remaining between them. CDR1 and CDR2 (germline): MNHEY, SMNVEV (reference sequence).

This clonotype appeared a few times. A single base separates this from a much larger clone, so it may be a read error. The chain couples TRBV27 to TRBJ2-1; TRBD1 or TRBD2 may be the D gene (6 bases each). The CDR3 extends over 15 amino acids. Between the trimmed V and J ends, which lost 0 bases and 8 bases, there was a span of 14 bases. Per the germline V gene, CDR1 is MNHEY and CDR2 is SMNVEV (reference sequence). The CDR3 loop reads CASSLSGGWIYEQFF. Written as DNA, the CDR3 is TGTGCCAGCAGTTTATCAGGGGGGTGGATTTATGAGCAGTTCTTC.

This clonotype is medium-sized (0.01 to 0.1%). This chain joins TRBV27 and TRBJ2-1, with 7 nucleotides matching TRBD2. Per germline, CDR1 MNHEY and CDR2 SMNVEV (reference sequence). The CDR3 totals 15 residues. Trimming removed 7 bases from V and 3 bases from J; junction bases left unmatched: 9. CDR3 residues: CASTYQAGFYNEQFF. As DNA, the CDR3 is TGTGCCAGCACCTACCAAGCGGGGTTCTACAATGAGCAGTTCTTC.

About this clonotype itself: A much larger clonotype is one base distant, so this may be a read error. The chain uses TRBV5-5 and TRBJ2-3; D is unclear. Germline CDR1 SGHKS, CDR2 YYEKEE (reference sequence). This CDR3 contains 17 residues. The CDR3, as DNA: TGTGCCCGCAGCTTGTATGACGGCGGTACTAGCACAGATACGCAGTATTTT. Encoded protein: CARSLYDGGTSTDTQYF.

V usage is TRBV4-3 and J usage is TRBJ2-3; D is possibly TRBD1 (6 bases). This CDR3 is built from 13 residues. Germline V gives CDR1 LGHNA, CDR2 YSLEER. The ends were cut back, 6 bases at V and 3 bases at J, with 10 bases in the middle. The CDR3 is CASSNRETDTQYF. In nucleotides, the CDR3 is TGCGCCAGCAGTAACAGGGAAACAGATACGCAGTATTTT.

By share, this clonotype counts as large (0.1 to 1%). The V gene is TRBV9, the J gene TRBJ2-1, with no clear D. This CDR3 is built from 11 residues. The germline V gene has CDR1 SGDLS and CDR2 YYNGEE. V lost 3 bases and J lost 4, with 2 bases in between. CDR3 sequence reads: CASSGYNEQFF. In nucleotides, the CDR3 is TGTGCCAGCAGCGGTTACAATGAGCAGTTCTTC.

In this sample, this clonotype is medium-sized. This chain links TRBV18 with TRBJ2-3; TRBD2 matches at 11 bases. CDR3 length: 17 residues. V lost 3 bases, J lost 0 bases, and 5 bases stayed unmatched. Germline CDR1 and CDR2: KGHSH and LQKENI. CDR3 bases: TGTGCCAGCTCACCTAGGACTAGCGGGTCTAGCACAGATACGCAGTATTTT. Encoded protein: CASSPRTSGSSTDTQYF.

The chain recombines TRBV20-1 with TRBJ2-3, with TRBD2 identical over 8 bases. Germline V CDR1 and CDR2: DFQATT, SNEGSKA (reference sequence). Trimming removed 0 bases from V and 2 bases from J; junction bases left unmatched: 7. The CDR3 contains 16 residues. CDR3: CSARDRPAGDTDTQYF. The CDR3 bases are TGCAGTGCTAGAGATCGGCCAGCGGGGGACACAGATACGCAGTATTTT.

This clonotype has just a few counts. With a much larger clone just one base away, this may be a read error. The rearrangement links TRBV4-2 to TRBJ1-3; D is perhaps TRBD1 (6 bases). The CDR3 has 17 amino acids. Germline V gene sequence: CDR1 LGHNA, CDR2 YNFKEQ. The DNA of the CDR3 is TGTGCCAGCAGCCAAGATAGTTACGGGGGGCTCGGAAGCACCATATATTTT. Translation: CASSQDSYGGLGSTIYF.

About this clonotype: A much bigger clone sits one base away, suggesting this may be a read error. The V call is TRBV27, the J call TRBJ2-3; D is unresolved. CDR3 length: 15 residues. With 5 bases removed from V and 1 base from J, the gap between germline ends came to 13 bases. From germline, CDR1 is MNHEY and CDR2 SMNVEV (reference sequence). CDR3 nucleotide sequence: TGTGCCAGCAGTCCCCGAAGGGCGGGCACAGATACGCAGTATTTT. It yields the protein CASSPRRAGTDTQYF.

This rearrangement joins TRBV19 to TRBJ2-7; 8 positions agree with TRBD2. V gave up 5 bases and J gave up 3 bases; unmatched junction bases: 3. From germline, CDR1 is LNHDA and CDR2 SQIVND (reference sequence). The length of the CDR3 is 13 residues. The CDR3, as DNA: TGTGCCAGTAGTGCAGCGGGAGACTACGAGCAGTACTTC. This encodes CASSAAGDYEQYF.

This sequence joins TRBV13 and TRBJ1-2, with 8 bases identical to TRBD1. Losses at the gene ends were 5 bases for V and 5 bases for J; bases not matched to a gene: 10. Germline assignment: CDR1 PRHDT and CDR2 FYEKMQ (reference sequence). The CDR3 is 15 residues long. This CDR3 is CASSGEDRVVYGYTF. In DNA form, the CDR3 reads TGTGCCAGCAGCGGAGAGGACAGGGTTGTTTATGGCTACACCTTC.

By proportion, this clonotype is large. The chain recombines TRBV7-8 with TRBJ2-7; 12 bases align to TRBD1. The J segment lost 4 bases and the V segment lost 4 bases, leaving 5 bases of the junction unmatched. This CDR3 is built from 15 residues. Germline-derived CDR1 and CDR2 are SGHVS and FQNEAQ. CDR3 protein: CASSYGTGGRYEQYF. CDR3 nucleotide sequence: TGTGCCAGCAGCTATGGGACAGGGGGCAGGTACGAGCAGTACTTC. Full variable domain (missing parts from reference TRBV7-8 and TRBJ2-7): GAGVSQSPRYKVAKRGQDVALRCDPISGHVSLFWYQQALGQGPEFLTYFQNEAQLDKSGLPSDRFFAERPEGSVSTLKIQRTQQEDSAVYLCASSYGTGGRYEQYFGPGTRLTVT.

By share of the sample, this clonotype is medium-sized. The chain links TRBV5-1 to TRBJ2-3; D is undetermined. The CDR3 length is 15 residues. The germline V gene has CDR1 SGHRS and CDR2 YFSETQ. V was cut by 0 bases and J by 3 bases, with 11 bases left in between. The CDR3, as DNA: TGCGCCAGCAGCTTGGACAGTCCGAGGACAGATACGCAGTATTTT. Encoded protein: CASSLDSPRTDTQYF.

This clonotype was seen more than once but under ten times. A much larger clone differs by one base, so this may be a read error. CDR3 DNA: TGTGCCAGCAGTGATCCGGGGGACTATGGCCACACCTTC. Translated: CASSDPGDYGHTF. The gene calls are TRBV28 and TRBJ1-2, with D perhaps TRBD1 (5 bases). This CDR3 has 13 residues. Germline lookup yields CDR1 MDHEN and CDR2 SYDVKM.

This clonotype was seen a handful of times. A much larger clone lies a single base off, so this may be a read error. As DNA, the CDR3 is TGTGCCAGCAGCTCGTCGGACACCTCCTATGGCTACAGCTTC. Protein sequence: CASSSSDTSYGYSF. The chain uses TRBV9 and TRBJ1-2; D is possibly TRBD1 (5 bases). Per the germline V gene, CDR1 is SGDLS and CDR2 is YYNGEE. This CDR3 has 14 amino acids.

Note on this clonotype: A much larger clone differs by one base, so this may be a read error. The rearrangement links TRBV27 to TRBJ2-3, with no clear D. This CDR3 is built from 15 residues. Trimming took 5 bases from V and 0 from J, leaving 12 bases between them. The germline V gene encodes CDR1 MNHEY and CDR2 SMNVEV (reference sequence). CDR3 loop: CASSPRRVSTDTQYF. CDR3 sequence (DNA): TGTGCCAGCAGTCCCCGAAGGGTGAGCACAGATACGCAGTATTTT.

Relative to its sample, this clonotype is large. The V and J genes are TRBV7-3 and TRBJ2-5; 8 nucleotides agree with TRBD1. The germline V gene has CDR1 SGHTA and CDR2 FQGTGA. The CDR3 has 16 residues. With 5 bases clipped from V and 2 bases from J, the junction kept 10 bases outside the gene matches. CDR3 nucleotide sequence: TGTGCCAGCAGCAAAGGGACAGGCGGCTTACAAGAGACCCAGTACTTC. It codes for CASSKGTGGLQETQYF. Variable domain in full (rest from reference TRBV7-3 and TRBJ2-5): GAGVSQTPSNKVTEKGKYVELRCDPISGHTALYWYRQSLGQGPEFLIYFQGTGAADDSGLPNDRFFAVRPEGSVSTLKIQRTERGDSAVYLCASSKGTGGLQETQYFGPGTRLLVL.